Reported below is one TCR beta chain. This sample was taken from a study of blood T cells in healthy people across ages. Germline V gene lookup returns CDR1 SGHVS and CDR2 FQNEAQ. V gave up 5 bases and J gave up 9 bases; unmatched junction bases: 7. The length of the CDR3 is 15 residues. A sample-barcoded 5' primer and a J-beta primer mix were used in a second PCR of about 6 to 11 cycles. TCRdb reprocessed the 5' RACE reads with MiXCR, giving one entry per CDR3 protein. The sample holds some 670,000 distinct CDR3 sequences, 52% seen once. The sequence was collected from a woman of 80 years or more in good health. This chain uses TRBV7-8 with TRBJ2-1; 13 bases align to TRBD2. Sequences were obtained from blood. CDR3 DNA sequence: TGTGCCAGCAGCCGACCGGGACTAGCGGGAAGTGAGCAGTTCTTC. It specifies CASSRPGLAGSEQFF.